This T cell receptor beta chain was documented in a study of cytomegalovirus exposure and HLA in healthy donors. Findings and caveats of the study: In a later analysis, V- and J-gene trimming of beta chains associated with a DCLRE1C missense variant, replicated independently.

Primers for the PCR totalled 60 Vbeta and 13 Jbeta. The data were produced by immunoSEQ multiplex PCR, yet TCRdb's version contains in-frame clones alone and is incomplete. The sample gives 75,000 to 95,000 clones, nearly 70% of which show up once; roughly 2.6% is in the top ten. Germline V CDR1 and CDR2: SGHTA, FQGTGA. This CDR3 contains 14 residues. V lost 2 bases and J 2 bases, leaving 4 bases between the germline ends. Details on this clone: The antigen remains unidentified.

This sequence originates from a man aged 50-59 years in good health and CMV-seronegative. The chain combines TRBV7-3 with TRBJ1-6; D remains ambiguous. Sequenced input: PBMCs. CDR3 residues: CASSLDTYNSPLHF. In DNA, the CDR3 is TGTGCCAGCAGCTTAGACACCTATAATTCACCCCTCCACTTT.